Listed below are T cell receptor beta chains from one sample, sequenced in a study of T-cell reconstitution after alpha-beta-depleted transplantation in children. TCRdb re-called the PCR reads through MiXCR, storing one row per CDR3 protein. The table has about 92,000 distinct CDR3 sequences, 12% seen once; the top ten hold around 14%. Specimen: PBMCs from the stem cell graft donor, collected from the stem cell graft. These TCRs come from a human donor who donated a stem cell graft to a child with inherited bone marrow failure. Each CDR3 is given with its conserved first and last residue. The D gene is left open where the match is weak. Some rows mark clone size as missing; the rest say once, few, many or name a class of expanded clone.

J | size | V | D | DNA | CDR3
TRBJ2-7 | - | TRBV7-8 | TRBD2 | TGTGCCAGCAGCTTTTCGGCTAGCGGCCTCTCCTACGAGCAGTACTTC | CASSFSASGLSYEQYF
TRBJ1-1 | many | TRBV20-1 | - | TGCAGTGCTAGGGAGGGTGTCGCTGAAGCTTTCTTT | CSAREGVAEAFF
TRBJ2-3 | many | TRBV20-1 | - | TGCAGTGCTAGAGATATTGTAGCAGAGAGCACAGATACGCAGTATTTT | CSARDIVAESTDTQYF
TRBJ2-1 | many | TRBV6-6 | TRBD2 | TGTGCCAGCAGTCCCGGGACTAGCGAATACAATGAGCAGTTCTTC | CASSPGTSEYNEQFF
TRBJ2-1 | many | TRBV20-1 | - | TGCAGTGCTCAGAGGTCCTTAGTGGGTGAGCAGTTCTTC | CSAQRSLVGEQFF
TRBJ1-5 | many | TRBV18 | - | TGTGCCAGCTCACCAGGGGTAGATCAGCCCCAGCATTTT | CASSPGVDQPQHF
TRBJ2-7 | many | TRBV5-1 | TRBD1 | TGCGCCAGCAGCTTAAAGGACCGGGACAGGGTGGTAGGCTACGAGCAGTACTTC | CASSLKDRDRVVGYEQYF
TRBJ1-2 | many | TRBV5-1 | - | TGCGCCAGCAGCTTGGCCCCGGGGCGGGAGGGCTACACCTTC | CASSLAPGREGYTF
TRBJ2-1 | - | TRBV19 | TRBD1 | TGTGCCAGCAGTCCGGACAGGGCCTCCAATGAGCAGTTCTTC | CASSPDRASNEQFF
TRBJ1-1 | - | TRBV20-1 | TRBD1 | TGCAGCGCATGGGACAGCGCGTTAGGTAACACTGAAGCTTTCTTT | CSAWDSALGNTEAFF
TRBJ2-7 | many | TRBV5-6 | TRBD1 | TGTGCCAGCAGCTTGCGGGACAGCTCCTACGAGCAGTACTTC | CASSLRDSSYEQYF
TRBJ2-5 | once | TRBV7-6 | TRBD2 | TGTGCCAGCAGCTTAGGTGCGGGGGGGGACCAGTACTTC | CASSLGAGGDQYF
TRBJ2-5 | many | TRBV5-1 | - | TGCGCCAGCAGCCGGGGCACAGCCGAAGAGACCCAGTACTTC | CASSRGTAEETQYF
TRBJ2-7 | many | TRBV4-1 | - | TGCGCCAGCAGCCAAGCTCCTGGACACTACGAGCAGTACTTC | CASSQAPGHYEQYF
TRBJ1-2 | many | TRBV19 | TRBD1 | TGTGCCAGCCGGACAGGGTTCGATGGCTACACCTTC | CASRTGFDGYTF
TRBJ2-5 | many | TRBV20-1 | TRBD2 | TGCAGTGCTGAGCCGCAGCGGGGGATTGAGACCCAGTACTTC | CSAEPQRGIETQYF
TRBJ2-7 | many | TRBV7-9 | - | TGTGCCAGCAGCTTACCCAGTACCTACGAGCAGTACTTC | CASSLPSTYEQYF
TRBJ2-1 | many | TRBV5-1 | - | TGCGCCAGCAGGTCCAGGGGGGCCTACAATGAGCAGTTCTTC | CASRSRGAYNEQFF
TRBJ2-3 | - | TRBV20-1 | - | TGCAGTGCTAGAGGCAGGCAAAATACGCAGTATTTT | CSARGRQNTQYF
TRBJ2-6 | many | TRBV11-2 | - | TGTGCCAGCAGCCCTGGCCCCGGACGGAGCTCTGGGGCCAACGTCCTGACTTTC | CASSPGPGRSSGANVLTF
TRBJ2-1 | many | TRBV5-1 | TRBD2 | TGCGCCAGCAGCTACACAGCGGGGGGGCCGAATGAGCAGTTCTTC | CASSYTAGGPNEQFF
TRBJ2-2 | - | TRBV7-2 | - | TGTGCCAGCAGCCCGCAGGGGTCCTTCACCGGGGAGCTGTTTTTT | CASSPQGSFTGELFF
TRBJ2-7 | many | TRBV5-1 | - | TGCGCCAGCAGCTGGATGGGGGGGGCCAACGAGCAGTACTTC | CASSWMGGANEQYF
TRBJ2-5 | many | TRBV7-2 | - | TGTGCCAGCAGCCCGGACCCCCGGGGGGAGACCCAGTACTTC | CASSPDPRGETQYF
TRBJ2-7 | many | TRBV11-2 | - | TGTGCCAGCAGCCTGGATGGGGGGCAGTACTTC | CASSLDGGQYF
TRBJ2-1 | few | TRBV7-9 | TRBD2 | TGTGCCAGCAGCCGGTTCCTAGCGGGAGAGGATGAGCAGTTCTTC | CASSRFLAGEDEQFF
TRBJ1-2 | - | TRBV7-2 | - | TGTGCCAGCGTACCTCTAGTTTCTAACTATGGCTACACCTTC | CASVPLVSNYGYTF
TRBJ1-5 | - | TRBV27 | TRBD1 | TGTGCCAGCAGGGGACAGAGGAATCAGCCCCAGCATTTT | CASRGQRNQPQHF
TRBJ2-1 | many | TRBV15 | TRBD2 | TGTGCCACCAGCCCCCGCCTTGGCGGGAGGGCCGACAATGAGCAGTTCTTC | CATSPRLGGRADNEQFF
TRBJ2-2 | once | TRBV7-9 | - | TGTGCCAGCAGCTTAGCCAGTAGACCCGGGGAGCTGTTTTTT | CASSLASRPGELFF
TRBJ2-4 | many | TRBV4-1 | TRBD2 | TGCGCCAGCAGCCAATATCTACAGGGGGCGGGACTAGCGGGCCTTTACAAAAACATTCAGTACTTC | CASSQYLQGAGLAGLYKNIQYF
TRBJ2-1 | many | TRBV2 | - | TGTGCCAGCAGTGAGGGCCATCCAAACAATGAGCAGTTCTTC | CASSEGHPNNEQFF
TRBJ1-5 | many | TRBV20-1 | - | TGCAGTGTCACGGCAGTTTATAGCAATCAGCCCCAGCATTTT | CSVTAVYSNQPQHF
TRBJ2-3 | many | TRBV7-2 | TRBD2 | TGTGCCAGCAGCTTACGCTTAGCGGGGGGAACCACAGATACGCAGTATTTT | CASSLRLAGGTTDTQYF
TRBJ1-5 | many | TRBV6-6 | - | TGTGCCAGCAGTTACTCCGCAGGGGAAACTAGCAATCAGCCCCAGCATTTT | CASSYSAGETSNQPQHF
TRBJ2-1 | few | TRBV7-3 | - | TGTGCCAGCAGCTTGCAACCGGGAGTTTATGAGCAGTTCTTC | CASSLQPGVYEQFF
TRBJ2-5 | - | TRBV4-2 | - | TGTGCCAGCAGCCCCGGTCGCGGGGTCCAAGAGACCCAGTACTTC | CASSPGRGVQETQYF
TRBJ2-7 | many | TRBV10-3 | TRBD2 | TGTGCCATCAAACGGACTAGCGGGAGCTCCTACGAGCAGTACTTC | CAIKRTSGSSYEQYF
TRBJ2-7 | - | TRBV18 | TRBD1 | TGTGCCAGCTCATCGGGGACAGGTATCGAGCAGTACTTC | CASSSGTGIEQYF
TRBJ2-7 | many | TRBV7-3 | TRBD1 | TGTGCCAGCAGCGCCGCAGGGGGCTACGAGCAGTACTTC | CASSAAGGYEQYF
TRBJ2-2 | few | TRBV7-8 | - | TGTGCCAGCAGCTCAGGGTTAAGCTGGACCGGGGAGCTGTTTTTT | CASSSGLSWTGELFF
TRBJ2-6 | few | TRBV7-2 | - | TGTGCCAGCAGCTTAGTTTTGGGGGGGGCCAACGTCCTGACTTTC | CASSLVLGGANVLTF
TRBJ2-2 | few | TRBV2 | - | TGTGCCAGCAGGGAGTCGAGGATGAGTACCGGGGAGCTGTTTTTT | CASRESRMSTGELFF
TRBJ2-3 | - | TRBV5-4 | TRBD2 | TGTGCCAGCAGCAGGCCTAGCGGGGCCCGCACAGATACGCAGTATTTT | CASSRPSGARTDTQYF
TRBJ1-5 | - | TRBV20-1 | - | TGCAGTGCCAGTAGAGATCAGCCCCAGCATTTT | CSASRDQPQHF
TRBJ1-1 | many | TRBV28 | - | TGTGCCAGCGGGTTGGGGAGGGCGGCGGACACTGAAGCTTTCTTT | CASGLGRAADTEAFF